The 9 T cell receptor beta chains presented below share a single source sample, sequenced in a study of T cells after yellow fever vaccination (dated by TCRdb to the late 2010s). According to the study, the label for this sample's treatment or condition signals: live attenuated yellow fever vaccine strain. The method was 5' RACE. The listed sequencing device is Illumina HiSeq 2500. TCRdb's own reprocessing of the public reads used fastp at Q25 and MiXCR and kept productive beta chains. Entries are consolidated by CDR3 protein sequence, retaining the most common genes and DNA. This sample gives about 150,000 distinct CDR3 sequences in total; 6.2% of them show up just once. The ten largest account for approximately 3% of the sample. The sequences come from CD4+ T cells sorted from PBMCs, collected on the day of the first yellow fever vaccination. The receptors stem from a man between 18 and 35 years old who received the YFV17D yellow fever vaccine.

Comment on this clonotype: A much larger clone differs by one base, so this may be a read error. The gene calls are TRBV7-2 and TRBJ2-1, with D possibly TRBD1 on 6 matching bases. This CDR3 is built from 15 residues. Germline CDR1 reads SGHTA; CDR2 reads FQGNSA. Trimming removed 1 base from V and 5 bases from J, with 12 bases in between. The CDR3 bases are TGTGCCAGCAGCTTAGTTGTGACAGGCAACAATGAGCAGTTCTTC. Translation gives CASSLVVTGNNEQFF. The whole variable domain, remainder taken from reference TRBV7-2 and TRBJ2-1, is GAGVSQSPSNKVTEKGKDVELRCDPISGHTALYWYRQSLGQGLEFLIYFQGNSAPDKSGLPSDRFSAERTGGSVSTLTIQRTQQEDSAVYLCASSLVVTGNNEQFFGPGTRLTVL.

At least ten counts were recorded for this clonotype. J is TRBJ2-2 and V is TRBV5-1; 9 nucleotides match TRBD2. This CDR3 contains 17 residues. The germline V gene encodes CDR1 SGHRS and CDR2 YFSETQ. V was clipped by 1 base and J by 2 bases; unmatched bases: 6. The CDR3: CASSLSLAGFNTGELFF. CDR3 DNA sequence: TGCGCCAGCAGCTTGTCGCTAGCGGGGTTCAACACCGGGGAGCTGTTTTTT. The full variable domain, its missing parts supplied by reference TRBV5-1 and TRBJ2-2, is KAGVTQTPRYLIKTRGQQVTLSCSPISGHRSVSWYQQTPGQGLQFLFEYFSETQRNKGNFPGRFSGRQFSNSRSEMNVSTLELGDSALYLCASSLSLAGFNTGELFFGEGSRLTVL.

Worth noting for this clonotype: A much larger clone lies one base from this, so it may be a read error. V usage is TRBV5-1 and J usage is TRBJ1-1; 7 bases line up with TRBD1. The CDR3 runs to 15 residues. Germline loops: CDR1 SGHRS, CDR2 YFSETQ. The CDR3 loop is CASSLEDRVGTETFF. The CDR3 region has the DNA TGCGCCAGCAGCTTAGAAGACAGGGTCGGCACTGAAACTTTCTTT.

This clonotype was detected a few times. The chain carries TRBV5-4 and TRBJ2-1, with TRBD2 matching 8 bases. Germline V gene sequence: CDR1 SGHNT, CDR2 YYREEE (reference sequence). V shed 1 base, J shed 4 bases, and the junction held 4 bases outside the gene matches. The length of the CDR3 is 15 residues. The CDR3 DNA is TGTGCCAGCAGCTTGCCCGGGGGGGTATACAATGAGCAGTTCTTC. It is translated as CASSLPGGVYNEQFF. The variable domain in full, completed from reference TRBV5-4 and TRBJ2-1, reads ETGVTQSPTHLIKTRGQQVTLRCSSQSGHNTVSWYQQALGQGPQFIFQYYREEENGRGNFPPRFSGLQFPNYSSELNVNALELDDSALYLCASSLPGGVYNEQFFGPGTRLTVL.

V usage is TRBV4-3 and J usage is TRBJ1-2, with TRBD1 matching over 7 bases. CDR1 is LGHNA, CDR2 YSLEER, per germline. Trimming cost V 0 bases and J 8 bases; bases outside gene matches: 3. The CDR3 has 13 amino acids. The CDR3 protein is CASSQDRGTGYTF. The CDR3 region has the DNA TGCGCCAGCAGCCAAGACAGGGGGACGGGCTACACCTTC.

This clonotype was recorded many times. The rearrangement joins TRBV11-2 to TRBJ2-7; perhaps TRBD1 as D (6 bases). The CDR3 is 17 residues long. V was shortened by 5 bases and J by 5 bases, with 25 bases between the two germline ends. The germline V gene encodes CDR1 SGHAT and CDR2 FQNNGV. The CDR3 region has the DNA TGTGCCAGCAGCCTCCGGGACAACGGTCCTAGTCTCAACGAGCAGTACTTC. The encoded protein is CASSLRDNGPSLNEQYF.

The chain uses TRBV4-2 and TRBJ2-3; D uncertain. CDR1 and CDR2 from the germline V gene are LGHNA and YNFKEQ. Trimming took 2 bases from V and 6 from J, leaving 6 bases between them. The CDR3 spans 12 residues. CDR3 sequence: CASSQPADTQYF. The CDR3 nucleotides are TGTGCCAGCAGCCAACCCGCGGATACGCAGTATTTT.

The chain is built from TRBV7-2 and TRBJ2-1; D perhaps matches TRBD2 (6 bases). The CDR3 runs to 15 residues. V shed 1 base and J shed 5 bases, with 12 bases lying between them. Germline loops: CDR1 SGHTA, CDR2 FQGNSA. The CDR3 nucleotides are TGTGCCAGCAGCTTAGTGGCGGGGCTAGACAATGAGCAGTTCTTC. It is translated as CASSLVAGLDNEQFF.

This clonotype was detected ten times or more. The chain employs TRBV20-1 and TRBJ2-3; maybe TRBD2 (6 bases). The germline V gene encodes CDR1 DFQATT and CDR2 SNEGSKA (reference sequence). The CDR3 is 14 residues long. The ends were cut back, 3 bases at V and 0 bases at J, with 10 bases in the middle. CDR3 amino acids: CSASRGSSTDTQYF. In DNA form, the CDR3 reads TGCAGTGCTAGTCGGGGGTCGAGCACAGATACGCAGTATTTT.